Below, 25 T cell receptor beta chains from the same sample are listed, as sequenced in a study of OX40 agonist ivuxolimab in advanced cancers. TCRdb's table, derived via immunoSEQ multiplex PCR, lists solely in-frame clones and lacks some. The repertoire consists of under 80,000 clones, with more than 75% occurring once and the leading ten covering around 5%. This specimen consisted of CD4+ or CD8+ T cells sorted from blood, obtained in a trial of the OX40 agonist ivuxolimab. The receptors shown here come from an adult with an advanced solid tumor such as melanoma, head and neck, liver or kidney cancer.

The chain is built from TRBV25-1 and TRBJ2-5, with 9 bases identical to TRBD1. The CDR3 spans 16 residues. V lost 1 base and J lost 4; bases outside the gene matches: 7. The germline gives CDR1 MGHDK, CDR2 SYGVNS. The CDR3 DNA follows: TGTGCCAGCAGTGAATCAACCACAGGGGGCCTAGAGACCCAGTACTTC. Its translation: CASSESTTGGLETQYF.

The chain is built from TRBV6-4 and TRBJ2-1; 13 bases agree with TRBD2. The V segment lost 0 bases and the J segment 9 bases; nucleotides outside the gene matches: 2. The germline gives CDR1 MRHNA, CDR2 SNTAGT. This CDR3 contains 15 residues. In DNA form, the CDR3 reads TGTGCCAGCAGTGACTCGACTAGCGGGAGGCTTGAGCAGTTCTTC. It codes for CASSDSTSGRLEQFF.

The V call is TRBV5-1, the J call TRBJ1-3; the match to TRBD1 covers 7 bases. Germline V gives CDR1 SGHRS, CDR2 YFSETQ. With V trimmed by 1 base and J by 0 bases, 7 bases remained unmatched. The CDR3 loop spans 17 amino acids. CDR3 amino acids: CASSLLAGGSSGNTIYF. CDR3 nucleotide sequence: TGCGCCAGCAGCTTGCTGGCAGGGGGATCCTCTGGAAACACCATATATTTT.

V usage is TRBV6-5 and J usage is TRBJ1-1; no reliable D call. CDR1 is MNHEY and CDR2 is SVGAGI in the germline V gene. CDR3 length: 13 amino acids. The V end was cut by 3 bases, the J end by 1 base, with 6 bases between. DNA of the CDR3: TGTGCCAGCAGTTATTGGGAGAACACTGAAGCTTTCTTT. Protein sequence: CASSYWENTEAFF.

This sequence joins TRBV4-2 and TRBJ2-1; 9 nucleotides line up with TRBD1. Germline V gene lookup returns CDR1 LGHNA and CDR2 YNFKEQ. This CDR3 is built from 16 residues. With 5 bases clipped from V and 5 bases from J, the junction kept 10 bases outside the gene matches. The CDR3 sequence: CASSRTGTGPNNEQFF. For the CDR3, the DNA is TGTGCCAGCAGCAGAACCGGGACAGGGCCTAACAATGAGCAGTTCTTC.

V is TRBV19 and J is TRBJ2-2, with D perhaps TRBD1 or TRBD2 (5 bases each). Trimming removed 2 bases at V and 1 base at J, with 8 bases between. CDR3 length: 15 amino acids. From germline, CDR1 is LNHDA and CDR2 SQIVND (reference sequence). The CDR3 DNA sequence: TGTGCCAGTAGTATAATGAGGGGGAACACCGGGGAGCTGTTTTTT. Translated: CASSIMRGNTGELFF.

The J gene is TRBJ2-2, the V gene TRBV11-3, with 7 bases fitting TRBD1. CDR3 size: 14 residues. Trimming took 6 bases from V and 2 from J; bases not matched to a gene: 3. Per germline, CDR1 SGHNT and CDR2 YENEEA. CDR3 amino acids: CASRRDRNTGELFF. The CDR3 DNA reads as TGTGCCAGCAGAAGGGACAGAAACACCGGGGAGCTGTTTTTT.

This sequence joins TRBV5-1 and TRBJ1-1; 7 bases map to TRBD1. V shed 1 base and J 2 bases; nucleotides not matched to a gene: 14. The CDR3 extends over 18 amino acids. Per germline, CDR1 SGHRS and CDR2 YFSETQ. The CDR3 reads CASSLTTGRTRANTEAFF. The DNA for the CDR3 is TGCGCCAGCAGCTTGACGACAGGGAGGACTAGAGCAAACACTGAAGCTTTCTTT. Based on the CDR3 plus reference TRBV5-1 and TRBJ1-1, the full variable domain is KAGVTQTPRYLIKTRGQQVTLSCSPISGHRSVSWYQQTPGQGLQFLFEYFSETQRNKGNFPGRFSGRQFSNSRSEMNVSTLELGDSALYLCASSLTTGRTRANTEAFFGQGTRLTVV.

This clone showed up just once. V is TRBV7-2 and J is TRBJ1-5, with D possibly being TRBD1 (6 bases). V was clipped by 1 base and J by 11 bases, with 12 bases between them. The CDR3 length is 13 residues. Germline V CDR1 and CDR2: SGHTA, FQGNSA. The CDR3 DNA reads as TGTGCCAGCAGCTTAGGAGGTAGGGACACCCAGCATTTT. Translating gives CASSLGGRDTQHF.

V gene TRBV29-1 combines with J gene TRBJ2-5; TRBD1 is a possible D gene (8 bases). The CDR3 runs 13 residues. The V and J ends lost 6 bases and 5 bases respectively, with 16 bases between them. Germline V CDR1 and CDR2: SQVTM, ANQGSEA. The DNA for the CDR3 is TGCAGCGTCAACAGGGGGGGTCCGGAGACCCAGTACTTC. Amino acids: CSVNRGGPETQYF.

This sequence joins TRBV19 and TRBJ1-1, with D unclear. This CDR3 spans 14 amino acids. The germline CDR1 and CDR2 sequences are LNHDA and SQIVND (reference sequence). V was clipped by 5 bases and J by 1 base, with 11 bases between them. Here the CDR3 DNA reads TGTGCCAGTAGTTGGAGTCGTTCGAACACTGAAGCTTTCTTT. Translating it yields CASSWSRSNTEAFF.

The chain has TRBV18 and TRBJ2-7, with 10 bases aligning to TRBD1. The V and J ends lost 6 bases and 6 bases, in that order; junction bases with no gene match: 14. The germline CDR1 and CDR2 sequences are KGHSH and LQKENI. CDR3 length: 16 residues. The CDR3 nucleotides are TGTGCCAGCTCTCTAACCGGGACAGGGGTGTCGGGCGAGCAGTACTTC. Translated, it gives CASSLTGTGVSGEQYF.

In this sample, this clone turned up a few times. This chain joins TRBV30 and TRBJ1-1; 7 positions match TRBD1. The CDR3 length is 11 residues. CDR1 is GTSNPN, CDR2 SVGIG, per germline (reference sequence). V shed 4 bases and J 8 bases; nucleotides not matched to a gene: 4. The CDR3 DNA follows: TGTGCCTGGACAGGGGGTGCAGAAGCTTTCTTT. Translated, it gives CAWTGGAEAFF.

This chain uses TRBV27 with TRBJ2-7, with a tentative D call TRBD1 (6 bases). The V gene's germline CDR1 is MNHEY and CDR2 SMNVEV (reference sequence). V was cut by 4 bases and J by 7 bases, with 26 bases left in between. The CDR3 runs 17 residues. CDR3 DNA sequence: TGTGCCAGCAGTTATCGGGGACACCCGGGCAAGTTGGAAGAGCAGTACTTC. Translation: CASSYRGHPGKLEEQYF.

The V gene is TRBV5-8, the J gene TRBJ1-2; unclear D gene. The V gene lost 8 bases and the J gene lost 8 bases, with 19 bases spanning the gap. From germline, CDR1 is SGHTS and CDR2 YDEGEE. The CDR3 is 13 residues long. CDR3 sequence reads: CASTYYSLGGYTF. The CDR3 nucleotides read TGTGCCAGTACTTACTATTCTTTGGGGGGCTACACCTTC. Full variable domain (remainder filled in from reference TRBV5-8 and TRBJ1-2): EAGVTQSPTHLIKTRGQQATLRCSPISGHTSVYWYQQALGLGLQFLLWYDEGEERNRGNFPPRFSGRQFPNYSSELNVNALELEDSALYLCASTYYSLGGYTFGSGTRLTVV.

J is TRBJ2-1 and V is TRBV7-6, with a tentative D call TRBD1 (5 bases). V was trimmed by 1 base and J by 8 bases, leaving 18 bases between them. The CDR3 totals 16 residues. Germline CDR1 reads SGHVS; CDR2 reads FNYEAQ. CDR3 sequence reads: CASSLEGSPKRDEQFF. The CDR3 region has the DNA TGTGCCAGCAGCTTAGAGGGGTCCCCCAAAAGGGATGAGCAGTTCTTC.

J is TRBJ2-5 and V is TRBV2, with TRBD2 identical over 9 bases. CDR3 length: 16 amino acids. In germline, CDR1 is SNHLY, CDR2 FYNNEI. V shed 4 bases and J 5 bases; nucleotides not matched to a gene: 11. CDR3 residues: CASSVGGLAGSETQYF. CDR3 coding DNA: TGTGCCAGCAGTGTCGGTGGGCTAGCGGGAAGTGAGACCCAGTACTTC.

CDR3 residues: CASSVDRYGYTF. DNA for the CDR3: TGTGCCAGCAGCGTAGACCGGTATGGCTACACCTTC. The chain recombines TRBV9 with TRBJ1-2; D is unresolved. This CDR3 region has 12 residues. CDR1 SGDLS and CDR2 YYNGEE come from the germline V gene. The germline V and J ends were trimmed by 0 bases and 5 bases, with 5 bases remaining between them.

The chain carries TRBV19 and TRBJ1-5, with 8 bases lining up with TRBD1. The CDR3 covers 17 residues. The V gene's germline CDR1 is LNHDA and CDR2 SQIVND (reference sequence). V dropped 5 bases and J dropped 5; count of bases not matched to a gene: 14. In DNA form, the CDR3 reads TGTGCCAGTAGTCTATGGGAGGCAGGGGGCTTGGATCAGCCCCAGCATTTT. As protein: CASSLWEAGGLDQPQHF. Complete variable domain (other parts from reference TRBV19 and TRBJ1-5): DGGITQSPKYLFRKEGQNVTLSCEQNLNHDAMYWYRQDPGQGLRLIYYSQIVNDFQKGDIAEGYSVSREKKESFPLTVTSAQKNPTAFYLCASSLWEAGGLDQPQHFGDGTRLSIL.

This chain joins TRBV2 and TRBJ2-2; D gene unclear. The CDR3 covers 13 residues. V lost 4 bases to trimming and J lost 3 bases, with 6 bases between them. Looked up from germline, CDR1 is SNHLY and CDR2 is FYNNEI. The CDR3 nucleotides read TGTGCCAGCAGTGTAGATTACACCGGGGAGCTGTTTTTT. Its translation: CASSVDYTGELFF.

This clone has just a few counts. The chain joins TRBV28 to TRBJ2-1; D possibly corresponds to TRBD1 (6 bases). Trimming stripped 6 bases from V and 1 base from J, with 16 bases between. Per the germline V gene, CDR1 is MDHEN and CDR2 is SYDVKM. This CDR3 has 16 residues. Here the CDR3 reads CASRPRTVTSYNEQFF. CDR3 nucleotides: TGTGCCAGCAGGCCCCGGACAGTGACTTCCTACAATGAGCAGTTCTTC.

The CDR3 protein is CASTQGLPYNEQFF. The CDR3 region has the DNA TGCGCCAGCACGCAGGGCCTCCCATACAATGAGCAGTTCTTC. This chain connects TRBV4-1 to TRBJ2-1; maybe TRBD1 (5 bases). Germline-derived CDR1 and CDR2 are MGHRA and YSYEKL. CDR3 length equals 14 residues. V shed 7 bases and J shed 4 bases, with 14 bases lying between them.

This clone came up once. The rearrangement links TRBV7-9 to TRBJ2-3; 8 bases match TRBD2. Germline CDR1 reads SEHNR; CDR2 reads FQNEAQ (reference sequence). This CDR3 spans 14 amino acids. V dropped 4 bases and J dropped 2; count of bases not matched to a gene: 2. The CDR3 loop is CASSSGLATDTQYF. The CDR3 DNA is TGTGCCAGCAGCTCTGGACTAGCCACAGATACGCAGTATTTT.

The genes are TRBV11-1 and TRBJ2-2; 12 nucleotides agree with TRBD2. Germline V gives CDR1 SGHAT, CDR2 FQDESV (reference sequence). This CDR3 is 16 amino acids long. The V gene end was trimmed by 6 bases and the J gene end by 5 bases; junction bases not matched to a gene: 7. This chain's CDR3 is CASSRLAGERTGELFF. In DNA form, the CDR3 reads TGTGCCAGCAGTAGACTAGCGGGAGAGCGGACCGGGGAGCTGTTTTTT.

The CDR3 nucleotides read TGTGCCAGTAGTGGGGGGGCCTCAGAGACCCAGTACTTC. Protein: CASSGGASETQYF. The gene calls are TRBV19 and TRBJ2-5; possible D gene TRBD2, 7 bases. CDR3 length: 13 residues. Germline V CDR1 and CDR2: LNHDA, SQIVND (reference sequence). The V end was cut by 5 bases, the J end by 4 bases, with 11 bases between.